This T cell receptor beta chain is drawn from a study of CD8 T cells in Susac syndrome (dated by TCRdb to the late 2010s). Concerning the study at large: The study used repertoire sequencing to test whether antigen drove CD8+ T cell activation and differentiation in Susac syndrome. CD8+ T cell repertoire clonality was compared between approximately 12 healthy donors, approximately 14 Susac syndrome patients and approximately 15 multiple sclerosis patients.

Results the study describes overall, beyond this receptor: The number of individuals in the TCR sequencing and HLA analysis was acknowledged as relatively small.

About this clonotype: The antigen it recognizes is unknown. No base quality information exists; no much larger clone differs at one position.

Peripheral blood CD8+ and CD4+ T cells from healthy donors, Susac syndrome patients and multiple sclerosis patients were profiled using high-throughput TCR beta sequencing. The healthy donors served as controls matched for age and sex. Bulk CD8+ and CD4+ T cells were purified by magnetic negative isolation, while CD8+ TEMRA cells were enriched using FACS. Blood was collected in EDTA tubes and processed within 24 hours, with PBMCs isolated through density gradient centrifugation. PBMCs destined for TCR sequencing were cryopreserved in liquid nitrogen and later thawed in a 37 °C water bath. Purity of sorted or isolated CD4+, CD8+ and CD8+ TEMRA cells was at least 90%. The CDR3 runs 18 amino acids, cysteine and phenylalanine included. This entry keeps only the CDR3 DNA: 54 bases, framed from base 1. V lost 5 bases and J lost 0 bases, and the count of bases not matched to a germline gene is 8. CDR1 MDHEN and CDR2 SYDVKM are derived from the germline V gene.

RNA was extracted with the RNeasy kit and roughly 0.45 to 1 ug was reverse transcribed using random hexamers. The immunoSEQ multiplex PCR assay, covering 54 Vbeta and 13 Jbeta segments, was used to amplify TCR beta CDR3 regions. Bias from PCR amplification was corrected by using a synthetic template baseline for primer optimization and for computational correction. Per the authors' processing: Reads were annotated to V, D and J genes per IMGT and analyzed with immunoSEQ Analyzer, keeping only productive sequences. Clonality was computed as one minus Shannon entropy normalized by log2 of the number of productive unique sequences. For each patient and control, public and private clones were evaluated among the 100 most prevalent clones. Clones were defined as Susac-specific if absent from the healthy and MS cohorts, from 1052 published viral clones and from other ImmuneACCESS disease sequences. In-frame beta chains were kept once TCRdb had trimmed the public reads at Q25 with fastp and called clones with MiXCR. Each CDR3 protein gets just one entry, which takes the most common genes and DNA from the rows behind it. Here the V and J calls rest on TCRdb's processing, not on the authors' analysis. For this sample there are tens of thousands of distinct CDR3 sequences; approximately 94% appear just once. Roughly 0.2% of the sample comes from the top ten.

This sequence uses TRBV28 and TRBJ2-1, and TRBD2 aligns with 12 junction nucleotides. The TCR was taken from a human donor in good health. The sample taken for sequencing was CD8+ T cells from PBMCs. Read as DNA, the sequence is TGTGCCAGCAGTCCAGGGACTAGCGGGCCGGGCTCCTACAATGAGCAGTTCTTC. Its amino acids are CASSPGTSGPGSYNEQFF. The entire variable domain, with the stretches around the CDR3 drawn from the reference TRBV28 and TRBJ2-1 proteins, is DVKVTQSSRYLVKRTGEKVFLECVQDMDHENMFWYRQDPGLGLRLIYFSYDVKMKEKGDIPEGYSVSREKKERFSLILESASTNQTSMYLCASSPGTSGPGSYNEQFFGPGTRLTVL.